This is a list of T cell receptor beta chains from one sample in a study of glioma-infiltrating T cells. From the multiplex PCR reads, TCRdb called clonotypes with MiXCR, one entry per CDR3 protein. The table lists roughly 120,000 distinct CDR3 sequences, approximately 26% of them singletons, with roughly 37% in the top ten. Sequenced material: glioma tissue, nonneoplastic brain tissue, or PBMCs (not recorded which). These receptors came from a human donor with low-grade glioma or glioblastoma, undergoing nonglioma brain surgery, or in good health (not recorded which). CDR3s include the opening cysteine and the closing phenylalanine or tryptophan. Each record gives: V gene, D gene, clone size, J gene, CDR3 DNA, CDR3 protein. The D gene is left open where the match is weak. Clone size, where shown, is once, few, many, or a class for clones that have expanded.

>TRBV6-1|.|.|TRBJ2-1
TGTGCCAGCAGTCGGGACATCCATGAGCAGTTCTTC
CASSRDIHEQFF
>TRBV20-1|.|.|TRBJ2-1
TGCACTGCTAGCTCGTGGGCCGGCGGAAACAATGAGCAGTTCTTC
CTASSWAGGNNEQFF
>TRBV6-2/TRBV6-3|TRBD1|.|TRBJ2-1
TGTGCCAACAGGGGTGGGACCTACAATGAGCAGTTCTTC
CANRGGTYNEQFF
>TRBV6-2/TRBV6-3|TRBD2|.|TRBJ2-3
TGTTCCAGTAGCGGGGGGCCTGCAGATACGCAGTATTTT
CSSSGGPADTQYF
>TRBV2|.|.|TRBJ2-6
TGTGCCAGCAGCCCCGACGGGCGGATATCTGGGGCCAACGTCCTGACTTTC
CASSPDGRISGANVLTF
>TRBV4-3|.|many|TRBJ1-2
TGCGCCAGCAGTCCGGGGGCCAGGTATGGCTACACCTTC
CASSPGARYGYTF
>TRBV27|.|.|TRBJ1-6
TGTGCCAGCAGCTCCCCCCTAGGACAGAGCTCCTATAATTCACCCCTCCACTTT
CASSSPLGQSSYNSPLHF
>TRBV29-1|.|.|TRBJ2-5
TGCAGCGTTTCCCCCAACCAAGAGACCCAGTACTTC
CSVSPNQETQYF
>TRBV6-2/TRBV6-3|TRBD1|.|TRBJ2-3
TGTGCCAGCAGTTACTCGGGGACAGGGGGTAGTAGAGATACGCAGTATTTT
CASSYSGTGGSRDTQYF
>TRBV2|.|many|TRBJ1-5
TGTGCCAGCAGCCCCACATATAGCAATCAGCCCCAGCATTTT
CASSPTYSNQPQHF
>TRBV4-3|TRBD1|many|TRBJ2-2
TGCGCCAGCAGCCGCGGACAGGCGAACACCGGGGAGCTGTTTTTT
CASSRGQANTGELFF
>TRBV2|.|many|TRBJ1-5
TGTGCCAGCAGTGAAGCAGGTAGCAATCAGCCCCAGCATTTT
CASSEAGSNQPQHF
>TRBV28|TRBD1|once|TRBJ1-5
TGTGCCAGCAGTTCAGGGGGTACTACCACAGATACGCAGCATTTT
CASSSGGTTTDTQHF
>TRBV11-2|TRBD1|few|TRBJ2-5
TGTGCCAGCAGCTGGGGGAACAGGGGTTTGCTAAGTGAGACCCAGTACTTC
CASSWGNRGLLSETQYF
>TRBV7-2|TRBD2|many|TRBJ2-7
TGTGCCAGCAGCTTAGATTCGCTAGCGGGCATCTTC
CASSLDSLAGIF
>TRBV4-1|TRBD1|many|TRBJ2-7
TGCGCCAGCAGCCCTCAGAGGACAGGGGAAAGATACGAGCAGTACTTC
CASSPQRTGERYEQYF
>TRBV20-1|TRBD2|many|TRBJ2-1
TGCAGTGCTAGAAATCGTATAGCGGGAGTGGGCAATGAGCAGTTCTTC
CSARNRIAGVGNEQFF
>TRBV11-2|.|many|TRBJ2-5
TGTGCCAGCAGCTTACCCTTCGGGGAGACCCAGTACTTC
CASSLPFGETQYF
>TRBV25-1|.|many|TRBJ2-6
TGTGCCAGCAGTGATCCAGGGACTGGGGCCAACGTCCTGACTTTC
CASSDPGTGANVLTF
>TRBV18|.|many|TRBJ1-1
TGTGCCAGCTCACCACAGGGAATTAACACTGAAGCTTTCTTT
CASSPQGINTEAFF
>TRBV19|.|many|TRBJ1-1
TGTGCCAGTAGTATGGGGAACACTGAAGCTTTCTTT
CASSMGNTEAFF
>TRBV20-1|.|many|TRBJ2-5
TGCAGTGCTAGCCGTTTCCAGCAAGAGACCCAGTACTTC
CSASRFQQETQYF
>TRBV30|.|.|TRBJ1-5
TGTGCCTGGAGTCAACAGGGTAGCAATCAGCCCCAGCATTTT
CAWSQQGSNQPQHF
>TRBV27|.|many|TRBJ1-2
TGTGCCAGCAGTCCTGGACGCCTCGGGGCTGGCTATGGCTACACCTTC
CASSPGRLGAGYGYTF
>TRBV29-1|TRBD2|.|TRBJ2-1
TGCAGCGTTGACCCGCCACTAGCGGGGCTCAATGAGCAGTTCTTC
CSVDPPLAGLNEQFF
>TRBV7-2|.|many|TRBJ2-1
TGTGCCAGCAGCTTAGCGTTTCGGGACAATGAGCAGTTCTTC
CASSLAFRDNEQFF
>TRBV4-2|TRBD1|.|TRBJ1-2
TGTGCCAGCAGCCATTTCAACAGGGGAAAGGATGGCTACACCTTC
CASSHFNRGKDGYTF
>TRBV7-2|.|few|TRBJ2-1
TGTGCCAGCAGCACCTGGACTAACAATGAGCAGTTCTTC
CASSTWTNNEQFF
>TRBV5-1|TRBD2|many|TRBJ2-3
TGCGCCAGCAGCTTGGGCGGGACTATCCCTAGCACAGATACGCAGTATTTT
CASSLGGTIPSTDTQYF
>TRBV6-2/TRBV6-3|TRBD2|many|TRBJ2-1
TGTGCCAGCAGTTACGGTTCTAGCGGGAGGAACTACAATGAGCAGTTCTTC
CASSYGSSGRNYNEQFF
>TRBV10-3|TRBD1|many|TRBJ1-1
TGTGCCATCAGCGCAGGGGGCGGTAACACTGAAGCTTTCTTT
CAISAGGGNTEAFF